These 8 T cell receptor beta chains were sequenced from one sample in a study of STAT5B mutations in CD4+ large granular lymphocyte leukemia. Repertoires were generated with immunoSEQ multiplex PCR, while TCRdb's copy carries only in-frame clones and drops some. The sample lists about 34,000 clones; roughly 71% were seen once. Sequenced: CD4+ T cells from blood buffy coats. All receptors derive from a human donor in good health.

CDR3 sequence: CASSELANSGNTIYF. In DNA form, the CDR3 reads TGTGCCAGCAGTGAATTGGCTAACTCTGGAAACACCATATATTTT. This sequence joins TRBV2 and TRBJ1-3; D is ambiguous. There are 15 residues in the CDR3. Trimming left V 2 bases short and J 0 bases short, with 8 bases between. Germline values: CDR1 SNHLY, CDR2 FYNNEI.

This CDR3 reads CASSLESGAGANVLTF. In DNA form, the CDR3 reads TGTGCCAGCAGCTTAGAGTCAGGGGCTGGGGCCAACGTCCTGACTTTC. The rearrangement links TRBV7-6 to TRBJ2-6; a possible D gene is TRBD1 (6 bases). Germline V lookup: CDR1 SGHVS, CDR2 FNYEAQ. Between the trimmed V and J ends, which lost 1 base and 2 bases, there was a span of 9 bases. The CDR3 consists of 16 residues.

Here the CDR3 DNA reads TGCGCCAGCACGGCCGGGGGGGTATATTCACCCCTCCACTTT. Translated: CASTAGGVYSPLHF. The chain has TRBV5-1 and TRBJ1-6, with a possible D match to TRBD1 (5 bases). Germline CDR1 and CDR2: SGHRS and YFSETQ. CDR3 length equals 14 residues. V lost 6 bases and J lost 8, with 15 bases in between.

The chain employs TRBV4-2 and TRBJ1-4, with a weak D call TRBD1 (5 bases). The V gene's germline CDR1 is LGHNA and CDR2 YNFKEQ. Trimming cost V 3 bases and J 5 bases, with 10 bases left between them. The CDR3 loop spans 14 amino acids. CDR3 region: CASSQGQNNEKLFF. CDR3 sequence (DNA): TGTGCCAGCAGCCAGGGGCAGAACAATGAAAAACTGTTTTTT.

The chain uses TRBV25-1 and TRBJ2-1; TRBD1 agrees at 8 bases. The CDR3 spans 15 residues. Germline V gene sequence: CDR1 MGHDK, CDR2 SYGVNS. Trimming at V came to 7 bases and at J to 4 bases, leaving 9 bases not matched to a gene. The CDR3 protein is CASTQGAVGYNEQFF. As DNA, the CDR3 is TGTGCCAGCACCCAGGGGGCCGTGGGGTACAATGAGCAGTTCTTC.

The chain couples TRBV5-1 to TRBJ1-2; D is unclear. V was shortened by 4 bases and J by 4 bases, with 11 bases between the two germline ends. The CDR3 sequence is 13 residues long. Germline values: CDR1 SGHRS, CDR2 YFSETQ. In DNA form, the CDR3 reads TGCGCCAGCAGCCAAGCGGATTTCTATGGCTACACCTTC. This codes for CASSQADFYGYTF.

This clone is medium-sized by share. The gene calls are TRBV18 and TRBJ2-5, with D possibly TRBD2 on 5 matching bases. V lost 2 bases, J lost 9 bases, and 16 bases lay in between. Per the germline V gene, CDR1 is KGHSH and CDR2 is LQKENI. The CDR3 runs to 14 residues. Written as DNA, the CDR3 is TGTGCCAGCTCACCATGGGGTGCCCAAGCGGCCCAGTACTTC. Translation: CASSPWGAQAAQYF.

The chain couples TRBV5-1 to TRBJ1-2; D is undetermined. CDR3 length: 16 amino acids. Germline V lookup: CDR1 SGHRS, CDR2 YFSETQ. The ends were cut back, 4 bases at V and 2 bases at J, with 18 bases in the middle. CDR3 sequence reads: CASSPRLGGPNYGYTF. Here the CDR3 DNA reads TGCGCCAGCAGCCCCCGCTTGGGAGGCCCAAACTATGGCTACACCTTC.